This TCR beta chain was retrieved from a study of CD8+ T cells in alopecia areata. General observations from the study: An increase in clonality over normal scalp was evident in lesional scalp, especially alopecia totalis/universalis. Scalp clonality decreased significantly with tofacitinib, and so did expanded CD8+ clones among the top 100.

On this clone: Antigen unknown.

Investigators isolated RNA and reverse transcribed it into cDNA to act as the sequencing template. The assay was immunoSEQ multiplex PCR, and TCRdb's table has in-frame clones only and misses some. The sample holds over 150,000 clones; 55% to 75% are singletons and the top ten take 13% to 15%. Noted treatment: oral pan-JAK inhibitor, 5-10 mg twice daily. PBMCs were stained for CD3, CD4 and CD8, and CD4+ and CD8+ T cells were sorted. The CDR3 consists of 15 residues. V was pared by 5 bases and J by 3 bases, with 5 bases of the junction left unmatched. The germline gives CDR1 SGHTA, CDR2 FQGTGA. The material was CD4+ T cells sorted from blood, obtained at week 24, from a patient treated with tofacitinib. The V and J genes are TRBV7-3 and TRBJ2-1; 9 bases match TRBD1. The clonotype comes from a human donor with alopecia areata. The CDR3 DNA follows: TGTGCCAGCAGCCCAACAGGGGGCTACTACAATGAGCAGTTCTTC. Translation: CASSPTGGYYNEQFF.